This T cell receptor (beta chain) derives from a study of blood T cell repertoires in COVID-19. Data came from immunoSEQ multiplex PCR; TCRdb stores just in-frame clones and leaves some out. Of under 75,000 clones listed, over 60% are singletons. Germline V gene lookup returns CDR1 MGHRA and CDR2 YSYEKL. CDR3 length equals 13 residues. The V gene lost 1 base and the J gene lost 7 bases, with 7 bases spanning the gap. This sequence originates from a woman aged 70-85 years with COVID-19, enrolled during active disease. The V and J genes are TRBV4-1 and TRBJ1-4, with TRBD1 as a possible D gene (5 bases). Sequenced: peripheral blood. This CDR3 reads CASSQGGGEKLFF. The CDR3, as DNA: TGCGCCAGCAGCCAAGGGGGGGGTGAAAAACTGTTTTTT.